This TCR beta chain appears in the sequencing data of a study of CXCR3-negative and CXCR3-positive naive CD8 T cells. The CDR3 covers 15 residues. The TRB cDNA libraries were prepared by 5' RACE with UMI labels. TCRdb reprocessed the 5' RACE reads, with one entry per CDR3 protein and no DNA. This repertoire comprises around 140,000 distinct CDR3 sequences; its ten largest clones make up around 0.44%. Remarks on this clonotype: The antigen is not known.

Study findings and constraints: Naive cells, whether CXCR3-negative or CXCR3-positive, had similar TRBV-TRBJ usage, while memory cells differed. Higher TRB CDR3 hydrophobicity marked CXCR3-positive naive cells relative to CXCR3-negative naive cells. The naive subsets expressed comparable surface CD5, and the authors inferred TCR strength from TRB CDR3 properties. PBMCs showed partially decreased CXCR3 expression after cryopreservation, and most assays used fresh PBMCs.

Sequencing was carried out using naive CXCR3+ CD8+ T cells from blood. This sample's subset: CD45RO-CCR7+CD27+CD95- naive CD8+ T cells expressing CXCR3 (TNR3+). The TCR was taken from a human donor in good health. Some clones in this sample may be carry-over from other donors' samples. The chain couples TRBV12-3 or TRBV12-4 to TRBJ1-2; TCRdb's D call of TRBD1 is untestable without DNA. CDR3 amino acids: CATKSPGQGNYGYTF.